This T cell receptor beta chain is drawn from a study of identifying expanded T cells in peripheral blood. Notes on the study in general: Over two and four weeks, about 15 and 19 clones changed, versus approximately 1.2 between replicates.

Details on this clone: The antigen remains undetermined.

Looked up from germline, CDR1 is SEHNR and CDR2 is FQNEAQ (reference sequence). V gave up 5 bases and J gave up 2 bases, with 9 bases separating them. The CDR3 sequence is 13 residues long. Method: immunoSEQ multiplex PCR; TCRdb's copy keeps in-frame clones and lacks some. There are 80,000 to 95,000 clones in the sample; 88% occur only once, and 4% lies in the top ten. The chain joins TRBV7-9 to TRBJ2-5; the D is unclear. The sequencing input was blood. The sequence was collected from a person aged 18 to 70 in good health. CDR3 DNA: TGTGCCAGCAGCACAGCGATACAAGAGACCCAGTACTTC. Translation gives CASSTAIQETQYF.